Listed below are T cell receptor beta chains from one sample, sequenced in a study of monozygotic twins with inflammatory bowel disease. TCRdb derives one entry per CDR3 protein from the 5' RACE reads, leaving out DNA. This sample's clone table lists around 190,000 distinct CDR3 sequences. The specimen sequenced was blood. Source of these receptors: a human donor with ulcerative colitis or Crohn's disease, or a healthy co-twin of an affected twin (not recorded which). Each CDR3 is given with its conserved first and last residue.

J: TRBJ1-1; V: TRBV4-1; CDR3: CASSRITNRETEAFF
J: TRBJ1-2; V: TRBV4-2; CDR3: CASSPGTGGYGNTF
J: TRBJ1-1; V: TRBV5-4; CDR3: CASSPGSTNTEAFF
J: TRBJ2-1; V: TRBV3-1; CDR3: CASSRLAGGNNEQFF
J: TRBJ2-5; V: TRBV12-3/TRBV12-4; CDR3: CASSFNSGRYTQYF
J: TRBJ1-1; V: TRBV10-3; CDR3: CAISEQDYTEAFF
J: TRBJ2-2; V: TRBV18; CDR3: CASSLGQGNSGELFF
J: TRBJ2-2; V: TRBV7-6; CDR3: CASSQRSPQLNTGELFF
J: TRBJ2-7; V: TRBV20-1; CDR3: CSARDPGTSVAGEQYF
J: TRBJ2-5; V: TRBV20-1; CDR3: CSAITQETQYF
J: TRBJ2-5; V: TRBV4-2; CDR3: CASSQGIAGGYQETQYF
J: TRBJ1-2; V: TRBV12-3/TRBV12-4; CDR3: CASSRTGAMNYGYTF
J: TRBJ2-5; V: TRBV20-1; CDR3: CSASYHQLAHQETQYF
J: TRBJ1-2; V: TRBV28; CDR3: CASSSQGTSWWYGYTF
J: TRBJ1-1; V: TRBV27; CDR3: CASRGAWGRGGTEAFF
J: TRBJ1-2; V: TRBV20-1; CDR3: CSLGTANYGYTF
J: TRBJ2-7; V: TRBV6-5; CDR3: CASSYYWASGEQYF
J: TRBJ2-5; V: TRBV9; CDR3: CASTLFDGPKETQYF
J: TRBJ2-2; V: TRBV5-1; CDR3: CASSTVANTGELFF